Sequencing of this TCR beta chain was carried out in a study of CD8 T cells in Susac syndrome. An input of 0.5 to 1 ug of RNA was subjected to reverse transcription using random hexamers. The authors amplified TCR beta CDR3 across 54 Vbeta and 13 Jbeta using immunoSEQ multiplex PCR. Each CDR3 protein gets one entry after TCRdb re-called the immunoSEQ multiplex PCR reads with MiXCR. Here the sample spans about 180,000 distinct CDR3 sequences, 95% to 97% being singletons. The sequenced target, TCR beta, came from blood CD8+ and CD4+ T cells. The CDR3 totals 15 residues. Germline loops: CDR1 DFQATT, CDR2 SNEGSKA (reference sequence). V trimming: 5 bases; J trimming: 0 bases; junction bases outside the gene matches: 10.

Sequencing was performed on CD4+ T cells from PBMCs. This receptor was identified in a human donor with Susac syndrome. The chain recombines TRBV20-1 with TRBJ2-7, with 7 bases fitting TRBD2. The CDR3 DNA sequence: TGCAGTGCTGGTCACTCATCGGGGGGCTCCTACGAGCAGTACTTC. Translation: CSAGHSSGGSYEQYF.